This T cell receptor beta chain was identified in a study of Ad26.COV2.S vaccination and SARS-CoV-2 variants. Treatment denoted: about 20 received Ad26.COV2.S at low or high dose, single or two shots; about 5 received placebo; per-sample allocation not given. Samples were taken on day 63 after the first vaccine or placebo injection. Based in Boston, the donor was an adult of 18-55 years. SARS-CoV-2 spike from the Wuhan strain was encoded by the vaccine, an Ad26 vector. The sample holds a few counts of this clone. What it recognizes is unknown. Using immunoSEQ multiplex PCR, the repertoire was profiled, and TCRdb retains in-frame clones only, with some absent. Seen here are about 680,000 clones, roughly 90% observed once, and the top ten hold roughly 1.5%. Study-level points and caveats: Among vaccine recipients, spike-specific TCR breadth exceeded that of placebo recipients.

The clonotype originates from a person aged 18-60 years who received the Ad26.COV2.S COVID-19 vaccine or a placebo. The specimen was peripheral blood, collected in a trial of Ad26.COV2.S vaccine versus placebo.

Here the CDR3 reads CASNRGGGKTEAFF. CDR3 sequence (DNA): TGTGCCAGCAACAGGGGAGGGGGGAAGACTGAAGCTTTCTTT. This chain connects TRBV6-5 to TRBJ1-1, with TRBD1 matching 7 bases. V gave up 7 bases and J gave up 5 bases; unmatched junction bases: 10. Germline CDR1 is MNHEY and CDR2 is SVGAGI. CDR3 length equals 14 residues.